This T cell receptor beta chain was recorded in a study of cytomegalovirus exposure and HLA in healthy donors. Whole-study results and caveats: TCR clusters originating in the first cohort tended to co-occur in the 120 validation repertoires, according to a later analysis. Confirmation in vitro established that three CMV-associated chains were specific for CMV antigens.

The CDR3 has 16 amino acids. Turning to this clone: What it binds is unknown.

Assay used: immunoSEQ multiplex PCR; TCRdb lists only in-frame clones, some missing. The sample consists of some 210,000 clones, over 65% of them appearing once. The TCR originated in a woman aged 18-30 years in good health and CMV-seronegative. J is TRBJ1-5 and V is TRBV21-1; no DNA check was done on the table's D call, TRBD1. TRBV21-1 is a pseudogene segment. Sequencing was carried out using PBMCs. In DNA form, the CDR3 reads TGTGCCAGCAGAGTAACGGGGGGACAGGGGAATCAGCCCCAGCATTTT. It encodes CASRVTGGQGNQPQHF.